The rows below give T cell receptor beta chains drawn from one sample of a study of T-cell reconstitution after alpha-beta-depleted transplantation in children. TCRdb processed the PCR reads anew with MiXCR; each CDR3 protein has one entry. The sample has 300,000 to 400,000 distinct CDR3 sequences, 23% seen once. The sequencing here drew on PBMCs, mostly from graft donor cells, taken 180 days after TCRalphabeta/CD19-depleted stem cell transplant. Receptors originate from a male patient between 10 and 17 years old who had a stem cell transplant for acute lymphoblastic leukemia, so the T cells may come from the graft donor. Each CDR3 is given with its conserved first and last residue. The D gene is left open where the match is weak. Rows may omit the clone size; those that give it use once, few, many or a size class.

>TRBJ2-4|-|TRBV2|-
TGTGCCAGCAGTGAAGTAGGGACCAAAAACATTCAGTACTTC
CASSEVGTKNIQYF
>TRBJ2-2|-|TRBV6-5|-
TGTGCCAGCAGTTACGGGGGGGCGAGGAACACCGGGGAGCTGTTTTTT
CASSYGGARNTGELFF
>TRBJ2-7|-|TRBV29-1|-
TGCAGCGTTGAAGTAGGCGGGCAGGGGCTTTCCTACGAGCAGTACTTC
CSVEVGGQGLSYEQYF
>TRBJ1-1|-|TRBV20-1|-
TGCAGTGCCCCCGACAGCCTGTGGACTGAAGCTTTCTTT
CSAPDSLWTEAFF
>TRBJ2-2|few|TRBV4-1|-
TGCGCCAGCAGCCAAGTGAAGGACCGGGACCAAAAAGGGTACACCGGGGAGCTGTTTTTT
CASSQVKDRDQKGYTGELFF
>TRBJ1-1|-|TRBV12-3/TRBV12-4|-
TGTGCCAGCAGCCCGGACGGCCGGAGGACTGAAGCTTTCTTT
CASSPDGRRTEAFF
>TRBJ1-3|-|TRBV7-3|-
TGTGCCAGCAGCTTATTCCCCCTGCCGAACTCTGGAAACACCATATATTTT
CASSLFPLPNSGNTIYF
>TRBJ1-1|-|TRBV27|-
TGTGCCAGCAGTTTATTTTCGCGGCCCATGAACACTGAAGCTTTCTTT
CASSLFSRPMNTEAFF
>TRBJ1-4|-|TRBV28|-
TGTGCCAGCAGTCCCGGGGGTCGGCGGAATGAAAAACTGTTTTTT
CASSPGGRRNEKLFF
>TRBJ2-5|few|TRBV12-3/TRBV12-4|TRBD2
TGTGCCAGCAGTTACCTTAGCGGGAGCGGGGAGACCCAGTACTTC
CASSYLSGSGETQYF
>TRBJ2-4|-|TRBV4-1|TRBD2
TGCGCCAGCAGCCATCTTGGACTAGCGGGACTCAAAAACATTCAGTACTTC
CASSHLGLAGLKNIQYF
>TRBJ2-1|-|TRBV10-3|TRBD2
TGTGCCATCAGGGACCACACTAGCGGATCCTACAATGAGCAGTTCTTC
CAIRDHTSGSYNEQFF
>TRBJ1-2|once|TRBV6-1|-
TGTGCCAGCACCGGCCAGGGAACCTATGGCTACACCTTC
CASTGQGTYGYTF
>TRBJ1-3|few|TRBV5-1|-
TGCGCCAGCACCGTCTCTCCTCCTGGAAACACCATATATTTT
CASTVSPPGNTIYF
>TRBJ2-1|-|TRBV20-1|TRBD2
TGCAGTGCTAGAGATTCGGCTAGCGGGAGTAGGCCCAATGAGCAGTTCTTC
CSARDSASGSRPNEQFF
>TRBJ2-1|-|TRBV5-8|-
TGTGCCAGCAACCCCGGACGGGGCTCCTACAATGAGCAGTTCTTC
CASNPGRGSYNEQFF
>TRBJ1-1|few|TRBV6-1|TRBD1
TGTGCCAGCAGTCCTCTACACAGGGGGGTGGTGAACACTGAAGCTTTCTTT
CASSPLHRGVVNTEAFF
>TRBJ1-6|-|TRBV6-1|-
TGTGCCAGCAGTACGGCCTGGGAAGCCTATAATTCACCCCTCCACTTT
CASSTAWEAYNSPLHF
>TRBJ2-7|-|TRBV20-1|-
TGCAGTGCTAGAGCCGCAGGACGGAACTACGAGCAGTACTTC
CSARAAGRNYEQYF